Presented here are 18 T cell receptor beta chains from one specimen sequenced in a study of graft-versus-host responses after intestinal transplantation. Processing released intraepithelial and lamina propria lymphocytes from the graft tissue. Here immunoSEQ multiplex PCR was the method, and the copy in TCRdb shows in-frame clones only, minus some. The sample carries approximately 1,900 clones, about 84% recorded once. This sample comprised ileum tissue, obtained 12 days after intestinal transplant. The source of these receptors is a human patient who received an intestinal transplant, so some T cells may come from the graft donor.

This rearrangement joins TRBV27 to TRBJ2-7; D is possibly TRBD1 (6 bases). Germline-derived CDR1 and CDR2 are MNHEY and SMNVEV (reference sequence). The V and J ends lost 8 bases and 7 bases respectively, with 27 bases between them. The CDR3 sequence is 16 residues long. The CDR3: CASQYGDGFTGWEQYF. CDR3 DNA: TGTGCCAGCCAATATGGCGATGGGTTCACAGGGTGGGAGCAGTACTTC.

This clone was recorded once. The chain links TRBV7-6 to TRBJ1-1, with 7 bases fitting TRBD1. With V trimmed by 5 bases and J by 3 bases, 6 bases remained unmatched. The CDR3 consists of 14 residues. In germline, CDR1 is SGHVS, CDR2 FNYEAQ. The CDR3: CASSVGQIDTEAFF. The CDR3 DNA is TGTGCCAGCAGCGTGGGACAGATCGACACTGAAGCTTTCTTT.

This chain joins TRBV15 and TRBJ2-7; D is undetermined. The germline V and J ends were trimmed by 0 bases and 3 bases, with 9 bases remaining between them. CDR1 and CDR2 from the germline V gene are LNHNV and YYDKDF (reference sequence). This CDR3 is 14 amino acids long. CDR3 region: CATSRDPIRYEQYF. As DNA, the CDR3 is TGTGCCACCAGCAGAGACCCGATTCGCTACGAGCAGTACTTC. Full variable domain (remainder filled in from reference TRBV15 and TRBJ2-7): DAMVIQNPRYQVTQFGKPVTLSCSQTLNHNVMYWYQQKSSQAPKLLFHYYDKDFNNEADTPDNFQSRRPNTSFCFLDIRSPGLGDTAMYLCATSRDPIRYEQYFGPGTRLTVT.

The chain is built from TRBV7-9 and TRBJ2-3, with a weak D call TRBD1 (6 bases). Deletions cut 6 bases from V and 5 bases from J, with 12 bases between. The CDR3 length is 13 residues. The germline V gene encodes CDR1 SEHNR and CDR2 FQNEAQ (reference sequence). The CDR3 DNA reads as TGTGCCAGCAGGCTCCCAGGGGAAGATACGCAGTATTTT. It yields the protein CASRLPGEDTQYF.

In DNA, the CDR3 is TGCGCCAGCAGGTGGGCCAGGGGGAGATCCTACGAGCAGTACTTC. This codes for CASRWARGRSYEQYF. The V and J genes are TRBV5-1 and TRBJ2-7; 7 nucleotides agree with TRBD1. The CDR3 runs to 15 residues. Trimming took 5 bases from V and 1 from J; bases not matched to a gene: 9. Germline V gene data show CDR1 as SGHRS and CDR2 as YFSETQ.

The CDR3 reads CAWSVQGGGYQPQHF. In nucleotides, the CDR3 is TGTGCCTGGAGTGTACAAGGAGGGGGCTATCAGCCCCAGCATTTT. The chain carries TRBV30 and TRBJ1-5; 7 bases agree with TRBD1. CDR1 GTSNPN and CDR2 SVGIG come from the germline V gene (reference sequence). This CDR3 has 15 residues. Trimming cost V 0 bases and J 5 bases; bases outside gene matches: 7.

The CDR3 loop reads CASSYGAAQETQYF. DNA of the CDR3: TGTGCCAGCAGTTACGGGGCAGCACAAGAGACCCAGTACTTC. V is TRBV6-5 and J is TRBJ2-5; D may be TRBD1 (5 bases). The germline gives CDR1 MNHEY, CDR2 SVGAGI. There are 14 residues in the CDR3. V lost 2 bases to trimming and J lost 2 bases, with 9 bases between them.

V gene TRBV5-1 combines with J gene TRBJ2-1; 13 nucleotides match TRBD2. Germline lookup yields CDR1 SGHRS and CDR2 YFSETQ. The CDR3 sequence is 15 residues long. V was clipped by 2 bases and J by 8 bases; unmatched bases: 4. CDR3 coding DNA: TGCGCCAGCAGCTTAGGACTAGCGGGAGCTGATGAGCAGTTCTTC. Its translation: CASSLGLAGADEQFF.

This chain joins TRBV4-3 and TRBJ2-3; TRBD2 aligns across 7 bases. J was trimmed by 2 bases and V by 0 bases; bases with no gene match: 8. From germline, CDR1 is LGHNA and CDR2 YSLEER. CDR3 length: 17 residues. Here the CDR3 DNA reads TGCGCCAGCAGCCAAGAATATCGCGGGAGCCCCACAGATACGCAGTATTTT. This sequence encodes CASSQEYRGSPTDTQYF.

The chain employs TRBV25-1 and TRBJ2-5; a possible D gene is TRBD1 (9 bases). Between the trimmed V and J ends, which lost 7 bases and 5 bases, there was a span of 20 bases. This CDR3 has 15 residues. Germline assignment: CDR1 MGHDK and CDR2 SYGVNS. In DNA form, the CDR3 reads TGTGCCAGCACCCGAACAGGGGGCGGGGGGGAGACCCAGTACTTC. Residues: CASTRTGGGGETQYF.

This clone appeared a few times. A far larger clone is just one base off, so this is likely a read error. It is likely a read error, because the conserved phenylalanine at the end of the CDR3 is missing. The chain uses TRBV9 and TRBJ1-3, with D tentatively TRBD1 (5 bases). Looked up from germline, CDR1 is SGDLS and CDR2 is YYNGEE. V lost 3 bases and J lost 4, with 17 bases in between. The CDR3 spans 16 residues. The CDR3 region has the DNA TGTGCCAGCAGCGCCGGGACGTCCCCCTCGGGAAACACCATATATCTT. This gives the protein CASSAGTSPSGNTIYL.

The chain employs TRBV5-8 and TRBJ2-1; 8 bases are a match to TRBD2. With 0 bases clipped from V and 7 bases from J, the junction kept 3 bases outside the gene matches. Germline-derived CDR1 and CDR2 are SGHTS and YDEGEE. The CDR3 length is 14 residues. The CDR3 bases are TGTGCCAGCAGCTTGGAAGGGACTAGGAATGAGCAGTTCTTC. Its translation: CASSLEGTRNEQFF. The full variable domain, its missing parts supplied by reference TRBV5-8 and TRBJ2-1, is EAGVTQSPTHLIKTRGQQATLRCSPISGHTSVYWYQQALGLGLQFLLWYDEGEERNRGNFPPRFSGRQFPNYSSELNVNALELEDSALYLCASSLEGTRNEQFFGPGTRLTVL.

The rearrangement uses TRBV9 and TRBJ1-1, with a weak D call TRBD1 (5 bases). Germline V gene sequence: CDR1 SGDLS, CDR2 YYNGEE. The V gene lost 0 bases and the J gene lost 2 bases, with 17 bases spanning the gap. The CDR3 loop spans 17 amino acids. The CDR3 loop reads CASSVGGLPGVNTEAFF. The CDR3 DNA sequence: TGTGCCAGCAGCGTAGGAGGTCTCCCGGGGGTAAACACTGAAGCTTTCTTT.

V usage is TRBV19 and J usage is TRBJ2-7, with TRBD2 matching 14 bases. The germline CDR1 and CDR2 sequences are LNHDA and SQIVND (reference sequence). J gave up 4 bases and V 5 bases, and 4 bases lay outside the gene matches. The CDR3 runs to 15 residues. Here the CDR3 reads CASSAGTSGRYEQYF. CDR3 in DNA: TGTGCCAGTAGTGCGGGGACTAGCGGGAGATACGAGCAGTACTTC.

The chain joins TRBV27 to TRBJ1-2, with D unclear. Germline V gives CDR1 MNHEY, CDR2 SMNVEV (reference sequence). V lost 0 bases and J 0 bases, leaving 14 bases between the germline ends. CDR3 length: 17 residues. The CDR3 nucleotides read TGTGCCAGCAGTTTATCACCCAGGAACCCACCTAACTATGGCTACACCTTC. It yields the protein CASSLSPRNPPNYGYTF.

V is TRBV13 and J is TRBJ2-7; no firm D call. Germline V gene sequence: CDR1 PRHDT, CDR2 FYEKMQ (reference sequence). The CDR3 consists of 15 residues. The V and J ends lost 0 bases and 4 bases respectively, with 13 bases between them. The CDR3 region is CASSLGGSQAYEQYF. Written as DNA, the CDR3 is TGTGCCAGCAGCTTAGGTGGTAGTCAGGCTTACGAGCAGTACTTC.

The rearrangement links TRBV9 to TRBJ2-5, with 12 bases matching TRBD1. Per the germline V gene, CDR1 is SGDLS and CDR2 is YYNGEE. V was pared by 3 bases and J by 4 bases, with 4 bases of the junction left unmatched. The CDR3 totals 15 residues. DNA of the CDR3: TGTGCCAGCAGCGCCGGGACAGGGGGCGGAGAGACCCAGTACTTC. Translation: CASSAGTGGGETQYF.

The chain uses TRBV2 and TRBJ1-2, with D unresolved. Deletions cut 3 bases from V and 8 bases from J, with 16 bases between. CDR1 and CDR2 from the germline V gene are SNHLY and FYNNEI. The CDR3 consists of 14 residues. DNA for the CDR3: TGTGCCAGCAGTGAGGGAAATGGTTGGTGGGGCTACACCTTC. Translated: CASSEGNGWWGYTF.